This TCR beta chain was retrieved from a study of blood T cell repertoires in COVID-19. Overall study context: PBMCs, B-cell-depleted T cells, or T cells were the source of the cDNA or gDNA that made up the material.

Libraries were prepared by immunoSEQ multiplex PCR; TCRdb keeps only in-frame clonotypes and omits some of them. Of about 150,000 clones listed, around 83% are singletons. This CDR3 contains 11 residues. V lost 4 bases to trimming and J lost 14 bases, with 12 bases between them. Germline V CDR1 and CDR2: WNHNN, SYGVQD (reference sequence). This clone has just a few counts. V usage is TRBV10-1 and J usage is TRBJ2-4, with a possible D match to TRBD2 (5 bases). The receptor was isolated from an older woman with acute or convalescent COVID-19. Material for sequencing was peripheral blood. CDR3 DNA: TGCGCCAGCAGTGGGGGAGATCGAGAGTACTTC. This sequence encodes CASSGGDREYF.